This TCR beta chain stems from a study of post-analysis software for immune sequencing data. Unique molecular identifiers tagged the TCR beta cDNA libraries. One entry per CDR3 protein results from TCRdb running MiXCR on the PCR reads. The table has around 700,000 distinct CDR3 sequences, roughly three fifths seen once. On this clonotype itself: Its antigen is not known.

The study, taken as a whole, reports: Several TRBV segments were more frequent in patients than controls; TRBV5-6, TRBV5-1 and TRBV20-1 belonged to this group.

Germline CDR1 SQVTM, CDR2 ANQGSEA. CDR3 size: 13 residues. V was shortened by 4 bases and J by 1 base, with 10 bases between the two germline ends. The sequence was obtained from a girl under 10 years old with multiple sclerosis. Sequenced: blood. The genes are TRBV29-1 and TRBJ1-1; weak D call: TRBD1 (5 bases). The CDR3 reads CSVVWGTNTEAFF. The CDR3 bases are TGCAGCGTTGTGTGGGGCACGAACACTGAAGCTTTCTTT. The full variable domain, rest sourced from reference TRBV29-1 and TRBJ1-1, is SAVISQKPSRDICQRGTSLTIQCQVDSQVTMMFWYRQQPGQSLTLIATANQGSEATYESGFVIDKFPISRPNLTFSTLTVSNMSPEDSSIYLCSVVWGTNTEAFFGQGTRLTVV.